The 5 T cell receptor beta chains given below trace back to one sample, sequenced in a study of T-cell reconstitution after alpha-beta-depleted transplantation in children. A library of TCRbeta sequences, prepared with unique molecular identifiers, was generated. MiXCR was run by TCRdb on the PCR reads, yielding one entry per CDR3 protein. The repertoire holds about a million distinct CDR3 sequences, roughly 29% seen once, with roughly 28% in the top ten. This specimen was PBMCs, mostly from graft donor cells, taken 360 days after TCRalphabeta/CD19-depleted stem cell transplant. The receptors here all came from a boy less than two years old who had a stem cell transplant for SCID, so the T cells may come from the graft donor.

The CDR3 DNA reads TGTGCCACCAGCCGGCACTCGGGTTCTGAAGCTTTCTTT. This gives the protein CATSRHSGSEAFF. The V and J genes are TRBV15 and TRBJ1-1; D remains ambiguous. V shed 5 bases and J shed 6 bases, with 13 bases lying between them. CDR3 length: 13 amino acids. The V gene's germline CDR1 is LNHNV and CDR2 YYDKDF (reference sequence).

The chain links TRBV28 to TRBJ2-3; D might be TRBD1 (6 bases). From germline, CDR1 is MDHEN and CDR2 SYDVKM. V dropped 8 bases and J dropped 6 bases, with 12 bases sitting between them. This CDR3 spans 12 amino acids. The CDR3 here is CASAPGDDTQYF. The CDR3 coding sequence is TGTGCCAGCGCCCCAGGGGATGATACGCAGTATTTT.

CDR3 in amino acids: CASSPGWGRASEAFF. For the CDR3, the DNA is TGTGCCAGCAGCCCCGGCTGGGGTAGGGCGTCTGAAGCTTTCTTT. The chain employs TRBV7-9 and TRBJ1-1, with D unclear. The ends were cut back, 5 bases at V and 6 bases at J, with 19 bases in the middle. Germline V gene data show CDR1 as SEHNR and CDR2 as FQNEAQ (reference sequence). The CDR3 runs to 15 residues.

This clonotype was detected a few times. The V gene is TRBV25-1, the J gene TRBJ2-7, with 8 bases identical to TRBD1. The CDR3 has 15 amino acids. With 2 bases clipped from V and 6 bases from J, the junction kept 9 bases outside the gene matches. Germline V lookup: CDR1 MGHDK, CDR2 SYGVNS. CDR3 in DNA: TGTGCCAGCAGTGAACTGCCGACAGGGGAAGGCGAGCAGTACTTC. Its protein product is CASSELPTGEGEQYF.

The chain carries TRBV7-9 and TRBJ2-1; TRBD1 matches at 7 bases. CDR3 length: 14 amino acids. V was clipped by 1 base and J by 6 bases; unmatched bases: 3. Germline V gene sequence: CDR1 SEHNR, CDR2 FQNEAQ (reference sequence). In nucleotides, the CDR3 is TGTGCCAGCAGCTTAGTTTCAGGGGGCAATGAGCAGTTCTTC. It codes for CASSLVSGGNEQFF.